This entry lists 26 T cell receptor beta chains sequenced from one sample in a study of cytomegalovirus exposure and HLA in healthy donors. PCR employed 60 Vbeta and 13 Jbeta primers. Data came from immunoSEQ multiplex PCR; TCRdb stores just in-frame clones and leaves some out. The sample lists some 170,000 clones, more than 60% occurring once. The source material was PBMCs. These receptors came from a human donor in good health.

The J gene is TRBJ1-1, the V gene TRBV19; TRBD1 matches at 11 bases. The CDR3 covers 17 residues. Trimming removed 5 bases from V and 4 bases from J; junction bases left unmatched: 12. From germline, CDR1 is LNHDA and CDR2 SQIVND (reference sequence). This chain's CDR3 is CASSPRDRGSAGTEAFF. The CDR3, as DNA: TGTGCCAGTAGTCCCCGGGACAGGGGGTCTGCGGGCACTGAAGCTTTCTTT.

A single count supports this clone. This chain joins TRBV7-6 and TRBJ2-1; 7 nucleotides line up with TRBD2. The CDR3 has 15 residues. Unmatched junction bases numbered 9, after V lost 1 base and J lost 9 bases. From germline, CDR1 is SGHVS and CDR2 FNYEAQ. The CDR3 region is CASSLEGGLDGEQFF. CDR3 bases: TGTGCCAGCAGCTTAGAAGGAGGACTAGACGGTGAGCAGTTCTTC.

The chain is built from TRBV4-2 and TRBJ2-2; TRBD2 agrees at 8 bases. The CDR3 loop spans 16 amino acids. Germline assignment: CDR1 LGHNA and CDR2 YNFKEQ. J gave up 6 bases and V 5 bases, and 11 bases lay outside the gene matches. The CDR3 reads CASSKGRGGRAGELFF. CDR3 DNA: TGTGCCAGCAGCAAGGGACGGGGGGGAAGGGCCGGGGAGCTGTTTTTT.

This chain connects TRBV4-3 to TRBJ2-7; D uncertain. Trimming pared 1 base from V and 2 bases from J, leaving 9 bases between. Germline V gene sequence: CDR1 LGHNA, CDR2 YSLEER. The length of the CDR3 is 14 residues. The DNA of the CDR3 is TGCGCCAGCAGCCAAGTCGGCGGTACCTACGAGCAGTACTTC. Amino acid sequence: CASSQVGGTYEQYF.

J is TRBJ1-3 and V is TRBV4-1, with 11 bases identical to TRBD1. This CDR3 region has 17 residues. Looked up from germline, CDR1 is MGHRA and CDR2 is YSYEKL. With V trimmed by 1 base and J by 4 bases, 6 bases remained unmatched. CDR3 amino acids: CASSQGTGGPSGNTIYF. CDR3 DNA: TGCGCCAGCAGCCAAGGGACAGGGGGCCCGTCGGGAAACACCATATATTTT.

This clone was seen only a few times. The J gene is TRBJ2-7, the V gene TRBV10-3; 9 bases match TRBD1. This CDR3 has 16 residues. Germline assignment: CDR1 ENHRY and CDR2 SYGVKD. The ends lost 0 bases at V and 7 bases at J; junction bases unmatched: 10. CDR3 sequence (DNA): TGTGCCATCAGTGAGTCGCTGGGACAGGGTCTAATTGAGCAGTACTTC. Translation gives CAISESLGQGLIEQYF.

This clone was seen more than once but under ten times. The chain combines TRBV2 with TRBJ1-1; TRBD1 matches 9 bases. CDR3 length: 12 amino acids. The V segment lost 7 bases and the J segment 7 bases; nucleotides outside the gene matches: 4. Germline CDR1 SNHLY, CDR2 FYNNEI. DNA of the CDR3: TGTGCCAGCAACGACAGGGGGGTTGAAGCTTTCTTT. Protein product: CASNDRGVEAFF.

The CDR3 region has the DNA TGTGCCAGCACACCCGTAGGGGGGGCTGCTCAAGAGACCCAGTACTTC. Amino acids: CASTPVGGAAQETQYF. V usage is TRBV2 and J usage is TRBJ2-5; a possible D gene is TRBD2 (7 bases). The V end lost 7 bases, the J end lost 2 bases, and 20 bases lay between the germline ends. This CDR3 comprises 16 residues. From germline, CDR1 is SNHLY and CDR2 FYNNEI.

CDR3 region: CASSPSTLGYGYTF. CDR3 coding DNA: TGTGCCAGCAGCCCGTCTACCCTCGGCTATGGCTACACCTTC. This sequence joins TRBV6-5 and TRBJ1-2, with D hard to call. Germline CDR1 MNHEY, CDR2 SVGAGI. The CDR3 is made up of 14 amino acids. The ends were cut back, 6 bases at V and 4 bases at J, with 15 bases in the middle.

J is TRBJ1-5 and V is TRBV5-1; D is unresolved. V gave up 0 bases and J gave up 5 bases, with 9 bases separating them. Germline values: CDR1 SGHRS, CDR2 YFSETQ. CDR3 length: 14 amino acids. The chain's CDR3 is CASSLVPVDQPQHF. In DNA, the CDR3 is TGCGCCAGCAGCTTGGTACCGGTAGATCAGCCCCAGCATTTT.

This clone has only one observation. V is TRBV11-2 and J is TRBJ2-1, with TRBD2 matching over 7 bases. CDR3 length: 16 residues. Looked up from germline, CDR1 is SGHAT and CDR2 is FQNNGV. The ends lost 7 bases at V and 1 base at J; junction bases unmatched: 10. This CDR3 is CASTIWGTTSYNEQFF. In nucleotides, the CDR3 is TGTGCCAGCACCATTTGGGGGACTACTTCCTACAATGAGCAGTTCTTC.

The genes are TRBV6-5 and TRBJ1-6; D is undetermined. Germline assignment: CDR1 MNHEY and CDR2 SVGAGI. Deletions cut 2 bases from V and 6 bases from J, with 8 bases between. The CDR3 spans 14 residues. CDR3 bases: TGTGCCAGCAGTTACGGCGGAAGTAATTCACCCCTCCACTTT. Residues: CASSYGGSNSPLHF.

The chain couples TRBV29-1 to TRBJ2-5; TRBD1 matches at 8 bases. Matching the DNA end better, TRBJ2-7 makes the J call doubtful. Germline values: CDR1 SQVTM, CDR2 ANQGSEA. This CDR3 contains 13 residues. The CDR3 DNA reads TGCAGCGCCGGACAGGGAGGTGAATACGAGCAGTACTTC. This encodes CSAGQGGEYEQYF.

The rearrangement links TRBV11-2 to TRBJ2-7, with D perhaps TRBD2 (5 bases). CDR1 and CDR2 (germline): SGHAT, FQNNGV. The CDR3 covers 15 residues. Trimming shortened V by 3 bases and J by 1 base, and 13 bases separated the two germline ends. The CDR3 DNA follows: TGTGCCAGCAGCTTCTCCCTGGGGAGTTCCTACGAGCAGTACTTC. Translating it yields CASSFSLGSSYEQYF.

V and J are TRBV5-4 and TRBJ2-5, with D possibly matching TRBD2 (5 bases). The V gene lost 4 bases and the J gene lost 1 base, with 14 bases spanning the gap. The germline V gene has CDR1 SGHNT and CDR2 YYREEE (reference sequence). The length of the CDR3 is 15 residues. CDR3 loop: CASSPRGATQETQYF. The CDR3 nucleotides read TGTGCCAGCAGCCCCCGGGGAGCTACCCAAGAGACCCAGTACTTC.

The chain is built from TRBV27 and TRBJ2-7; 7 bases agree with TRBD1. V gave up 5 bases and J gave up 3 bases; unmatched junction bases: 16. Germline V gene data show CDR1 as MNHEY and CDR2 as SMNVEV (reference sequence). The CDR3 extends over 17 amino acids. The CDR3, as DNA: TGTGCCAGCAGTCTATTCACTGGGGACAGCTTTTTCTACGAGCAGTACTTC. Protein: CASSLFTGDSFFYEQYF.

The chain links TRBV2 to TRBJ1-1; tentatively, D is TRBD1 (5 bases). This CDR3 region has 13 residues. V was pared by 7 bases and J by 2 bases, with 11 bases between. Germline CDR1 is SNHLY and CDR2 is FYNNEI. The CDR3 nucleotides are TGTGCCAGCACCAGGGAGGGCAACACTGAAGCTTTCTTT. Translated, it gives CASTREGNTEAFF.

The chain has TRBV7-8 and TRBJ2-3; perhaps TRBD1 as D (8 bases). V was shortened by 5 bases and J by 3 bases, with 15 bases between the two germline ends. The CDR3 is 15 residues long. From germline, CDR1 is SGHVS and CDR2 FQNEAQ. CDR3 in amino acids: CASSPGQGGTDTQYF. For the CDR3, the DNA is TGTGCCAGCAGCCCAGGACAGGGAGGGACAGATACGCAGTATTTT.

The J gene is TRBJ1-6, the V gene TRBV11-2, with D possibly matching TRBD1 (6 bases). This CDR3 has 14 amino acids. The V end lost 3 bases, the J end lost 7 bases, and 10 bases lay between the germline ends. The germline V gene has CDR1 SGHAT and CDR2 FQNNGV. DNA for the CDR3: TGTGCCAGCAGCTTTTCAGGGGAGAATTCACCCCTCCACTTT. Residues: CASSFSGENSPLHF.

This clone came up a few times. The chain has TRBV5-1 and TRBJ1-1; D is unresolved. CDR1 is SGHRS and CDR2 is YFSETQ in the germline V gene. V was shortened by 4 bases and J by 7 bases, with 14 bases between the two germline ends. The length of the CDR3 is 13 residues. In DNA form, the CDR3 reads TGCGCCAGCAGCCAACAATTGGGAGATGAAGCTTTCTTT. Translation: CASSQQLGDEAFF. Drawing the rest from reference TRBV5-1 and TRBJ1-1, the complete variable domain is KAGVTQTPRYLIKTRGQQVTLSCSPISGHRSVSWYQQTPGQGLQFLFEYFSETQRNKGNFPGRFSGRQFSNSRSEMNVSTLELGDSALYLCASSQQLGDEAFFGQGTRLTVV.

This chain uses TRBV19 with TRBJ1-5, with 12 bases aligning to TRBD1. CDR3 size: 14 residues. Germline-derived CDR1 and CDR2 are LNHDA and SQIVND (reference sequence). J lost 7 bases, V lost 6 bases, and 4 bases had no gene match. CDR3 DNA: TGTGCCAGTAGCGGGACAGGGGGCGAACAGCCCCAGCATTTT. It translates to CASSGTGGEQPQHF.

Only a few counts were recorded for this clone. V and J are TRBV5-4 and TRBJ1-2; perhaps TRBD1 as D (5 bases). This CDR3 has 16 amino acids. The V gene's germline CDR1 is SGHNT and CDR2 YYREEE (reference sequence). V lost 0 bases and J lost 0, with 12 bases in between. The CDR3: CASSLDRRVTNYGYTF. The CDR3 DNA reads TGTGCCAGCAGCTTGGACAGGAGGGTGACTAACTATGGCTACACCTTC.

This rearrangement joins TRBV18 to TRBJ2-3, with 7 bases aligning to TRBD1. The trim removed 6 bases at V and 2 bases at J, leaving 8 bases unmatched. This CDR3 region has 15 residues. Germline V gene sequence: CDR1 KGHSH, CDR2 LQKENI. The CDR3 region has the DNA TGTGCCAGCTCGCTCCGACAGGGAGTCACAGATACGCAGTATTTT. Its translation: CASSLRQGVTDTQYF.

This clone has just one count. DNA of the CDR3: TGTGCCAGCAGCAAAGTCGACAGGGTAGCTGAAGCTTTCTTT. Its translation is CASSKVDRVAEAFF. This chain joins TRBV6-5 and TRBJ1-1, with TRBD1 identical over 7 bases. The CDR3 loop spans 14 amino acids. With 6 bases clipped from V and 6 bases from J, the junction kept 10 bases outside the gene matches. The germline CDR1 and CDR2 sequences are MNHEY and SVGAGI.

The gene calls are TRBV2 and TRBJ2-7; 8 nucleotides agree with TRBD1. Germline V gene data show CDR1 as SNHLY and CDR2 as FYNNEI. Trimming cost V 6 bases and J 1 base; bases outside gene matches: 11. This CDR3 has 16 residues. Here the CDR3 reads CASSRRTGTASYEQYF. The CDR3 DNA follows: TGTGCCAGCAGCCGCAGGACAGGGACGGCGTCCTACGAGCAGTACTTC.

This chain joins TRBV7-2 and TRBJ1-5; no clear D gene. V dropped 3 bases and J dropped 5 bases, with 11 bases sitting between them. Germline V gives CDR1 SGHTA, CDR2 FQGNSA. CDR3 length: 14 residues. In DNA, the CDR3 is TGTGCCAGCAGCTTCGGGGAAATCGATCAGCCCCAGCATTTT. Protein: CASSFGEIDQPQHF.